This T cell receptor beta chain appears in the sequencing data of a study of blood T cell repertoires in COVID-19. Trimming pared 1 base from V and 2 bases from J, leaving 9 bases between. Germline V gene lookup returns CDR1 MGHRA and CDR2 YSYEKL. The CDR3 totals 15 residues. Libraries were prepared by immunoSEQ multiplex PCR; TCRdb keeps only in-frame clonotypes and omits some of them. The sample has 350,000 to 550,000 clones; 85% to 90% are singletons. This clonotype originated in a man younger than 45 who had recovered from COVID-19. The chain joins TRBV4-1 to TRBJ2-1; possibly TRBD1 for D (6 bases). The sample comprised PBMCs or T cells enriched from blood (not recorded which). CDR3 amino acids: CASSQGQVPYNEQFF. DNA for the CDR3: TGCGCCAGCAGCCAAGGACAGGTCCCCTACAATGAGCAGTTCTTC.